The clone carrying this T cell receptor beta chain was picked up many times. Its antigen is not known. In making diagnoses, clinical symptoms, serum thyroxine and TRAb, thyroid ultrasound and orbital computed tomography were all used. A sample of blood taken at first hyperthyroidism diagnosis preceded any ophthalmopathy symptoms. CDR1 and CDR2 (germline): SGHRS, YFSETQ. CDR3 size: 13 residues. V was trimmed by 1 base and J by 6 bases, leaving 8 bases between them. Using RNA transcripts as the source, TCR beta CDR3 regions were amplified. HTBI primers were used for first-round RT-PCR of the TCR CDR3. TCRdb fed the multiplex PCR reads into MiXCR, producing one record per CDR3 protein. The sample has approximately 720,000 distinct CDR3 sequences, approximately 19% seen once; the top ten hold 16%. This sample is part of a study of T cells in Graves' hyperthyroidism and ophthalmopathy. Background on the study: Any treatment followed the collection of peripheral blood at initial diagnosis.

General study points: Ophthalmopathy was identified by the model a median about seven months ahead of onset.

The sequencing sample was made of blood. The chain has TRBV5-1 and TRBJ2-1; tentative D call: TRBD1 (5 bases). The sequence derives from a woman aged 50 to 65 with Graves' hyperthyroidism that later progressed to Graves' ophthalmopathy. CDR3 in amino acids: CASSLHQGNEQFF. The CDR3 bases are TGCGCCAGCAGCTTGCATCAGGGCAATGAGCAGTTCTTC.